The sequence of this T cell receptor (beta chain) was determined in a study of CXCR3-negative and CXCR3-positive naive CD8 T cells. Turning to the study itself: Each library held about 1.5 +/- 0.3 million TRB reads, some 130 million in total. General study points: PBMCs showed partially decreased CXCR3 expression after cryopreservation, and most assays used fresh PBMCs.

The TRB cDNA libraries were prepared by 5' RACE with UMI labels. From the 5' RACE reads, TCRdb lists one entry per CDR3 protein and no DNA. The listing records approximately 38,000 distinct CDR3 sequences. Comments on this clonotype: Its matching antigen is unknown.

Germline lookup yields CDR1 SGHNT and CDR2 YYREEE (reference sequence). This CDR3 is 16 amino acids long. This TCR came from a human donor in good health. Some clones in this sample may be carry-over from other donors' samples. The chain links TRBV5-4 to TRBJ2-7; TCRdb returns TRBD1, unconfirmable since there is no DNA. The sequenced sample was memory CD8+ T cells from blood. The CDR3: CASSWAPGARAYEQYF.